The 14 T cell receptor beta chains below all came from one sample that was sequenced in a study of radiotherapy plus CTLA-4 blockade in lung cancer. The protocol was immunoSEQ multiplex PCR, while the TCRdb copy is restricted to in-frame clones and leaves out a portion. The sample yields 43,000 or so clones, roughly 76% seen once. The source material was peripheral blood, sampled from a patient treated with radiotherapy plus ipilimumab. Receptors were obtained from a human donor with non-small cell lung cancer who had a complete response to radiotherapy plus ipilimumab.

The gene calls are TRBV2 and TRBJ1-4, with 7 positions matching TRBD1. The CDR3 is 15 amino acids. V lost 8 bases and J lost 5; bases outside the gene matches: 11. CDR1 and CDR2 from the germline V gene are SNHLY and FYNNEI. This CDR3 is CASSEQGLMNEKLFF. The CDR3 DNA is TGTGCCAGCTCCGAACAGGGGTTAATGAATGAAAAACTGTTTTTT. The full variable domain, completed using reference TRBV2 and TRBJ1-4, is EPEVTQTPSHQVTQMGQEVILRCVPISNHLYFYWYRQILGQKVEFLVSFYNNEISEKSEIFDDQFSVERPDGSNFTLKIRSTKLEDSAMYFCASSEQGLMNEKLFFGSGTQLSVL.

This clone was seen a handful of times. The chain is built from TRBV7-9 and TRBJ2-3; 9 nucleotides line up with TRBD2. The CDR3 has 15 residues. In germline, CDR1 is SEHNR, CDR2 FQNEAQ (reference sequence). The trim removed 5 bases at V and 5 bases at J, leaving 8 bases unmatched. CDR3 nucleotide sequence: TGTGCCAGCAGCCCAGAGCGGGGGGCCATAGATACGCAGTATTTT. It yields the protein CASSPERGAIDTQYF.

Regarding this clone: The same CDR3 is also encoded by other DNA sequences in this sample. The rearrangement links TRBV15 to TRBJ2-1; TRBD1 matches 7 bases. CDR1 LNHNV and CDR2 YYDKDF come from the germline V gene (reference sequence). The junction had 4 bases not matched to a gene; V was cut back by 3 bases and J by 5 bases. CDR3 length: 14 residues. The CDR3: CATSRGTGDNEQFF. The CDR3 bases are TGTGCCACCAGCAGGGGAACAGGGGACAATGAGCAGTTCTTC.

The chain links TRBV10-3 to TRBJ1-1; tentatively, D is TRBD1 (5 bases). The V end was cut by 3 bases, the J end by 1 base, with 12 bases between. Germline CDR1 ENHRY, CDR2 SYGVKD. The CDR3 length is 15 residues. The CDR3 spells CAISDRAAKNTEAFF. The CDR3 DNA is TGTGCCATCAGTGACAGGGCAGCAAAGAACACTGAAGCTTTCTTT.

This sequence joins TRBV12-2 and TRBJ2-7; the table's D call of TRBD1 was not tested on the DNA. TRBV12-2 is listed as a pseudogene. The CDR3 extends over 15 amino acids. The CDR3 region has the DNA TGTGCAAGTGGGCCACAGGGAATCCCCGCGTGGGAGCAGTACTTC. As protein: CASGPQGIPAWEQYF.

The rearrangement uses TRBV27 and TRBJ2-2; D uncertain. Germline V lookup: CDR1 MNHEY, CDR2 SMNVEV (reference sequence). V was trimmed by 2 bases and J by 0 bases, leaving 7 bases between them. The CDR3 runs to 15 residues. The CDR3 protein is CASSLGQTNTGELFF. The CDR3 DNA follows: TGTGCCAGCAGTTTAGGGCAGACGAACACCGGGGAGCTGTTTTTT.

The V call is TRBV7-9, the J call TRBJ2-5; 8 bases map to TRBD2. J was trimmed by 5 bases and V by 5 bases; bases with no gene match: 4. The CDR3 sequence is 13 residues long. Germline CDR1 SEHNR, CDR2 FQNEAQ (reference sequence). CDR3 region: CASSPTSEETQYF. DNA for the CDR3: TGTGCCAGCAGCCCGACTAGCGAGGAGACCCAGTACTTC.

The J gene is TRBJ1-3, the V gene TRBV2; the D is unclear. Between the trimmed V and J ends, which lost 3 bases and 8 bases, there was a span of 8 bases. CDR3 length: 12 residues. Germline assignment: CDR1 SNHLY and CDR2 FYNNEI. The CDR3 loop is CASSDTADTIYF. The CDR3 nucleotides read TGTGCCAGCAGTGACACCGCGGACACCATATATTTT.

The rearrangement uses TRBV2 and TRBJ1-2; D is possibly TRBD1 (6 bases). Germline V gives CDR1 SNHLY, CDR2 FYNNEI. Trimming shortened V by 3 bases and J by 7 bases, and 15 bases separated the two germline ends. The CDR3 is 14 amino acids. CDR3 protein: CASSDLTGRSGYTF. For the CDR3, the DNA is TGTGCCAGCAGTGACCTAACAGGGCGGAGTGGCTACACCTTC.

Of note for this clone: With a much larger clone just one base away, this may be a read error. Other DNA sequences of this sample code for an identical CDR3. J is TRBJ1-5 and V is TRBV5-1; D is uncertain. The CDR3 has 12 amino acids. V was cut by 2 bases and J by 4 bases, with 4 bases left in between. The germline CDR1 and CDR2 sequences are SGHRS and YFSETQ. The CDR3: CASSFQNQPQHF. The CDR3 DNA reads as TGCGCCAGCAGCTTTCAAAATCAGCCCCAGCATTTT.

This chain joins TRBV9 and TRBJ1-2, with D uncertain. The ends were cut back, 4 bases at V and 2 bases at J, with 9 bases in the middle. Germline V CDR1 and CDR2: SGDLS, YYNGEE. CDR3 size: 13 residues. The CDR3 DNA reads TGTGCCAGCAGCCTGCAAGAGAACTATGGCTACACCTTC. Residues: CASSLQENYGYTF. Based on the CDR3 plus reference TRBV9 and TRBJ1-2, the full variable domain is DSGVTQTPKHLITATGQRVTLRCSPRSGDLSVYWYQQSLDQGLQFLIQYYNGEERAKGNILERFSAQQFPDLHSELNLSSLELGDSALYFCASSLQENYGYTFGSGTRLTVV.

This sequence joins TRBV15 and TRBJ2-7; tentatively, D is TRBD2 (6 bases). Per germline, CDR1 LNHNV and CDR2 YYDKDF (reference sequence). The germline V and J ends were trimmed by 1 base and 6 bases, with 13 bases remaining between them. The CDR3 covers 14 residues. CDR3 nucleotides: TGTGCCACCAGCAGAGTCAGGGAGGCTGGCGAGCAGTACTTC. This sequence encodes CATSRVREAGEQYF.

J is TRBJ2-7 and V is TRBV6-6; D unclear. CDR3 length: 15 amino acids. V lost 5 bases, J lost 2 bases, and 16 bases lay in between. Germline V CDR1 and CDR2: MNHNY, SVGAGI (reference sequence). Here the CDR3 reads CASSPTAVSTYEQYF. The CDR3 DNA is TGTGCCAGCAGTCCTACAGCAGTAAGTACCTACGAGCAGTACTTC.

The chain is built from TRBV7-9 and TRBJ2-3; D gene unclear. Germline V gene sequence: CDR1 SEHNR, CDR2 FQNEAQ (reference sequence). CDR3 length: 16 residues. The germline V and J ends were trimmed by 5 bases and 5 bases, with 20 bases remaining between them. DNA of the CDR3: TGTGCCAGCAGCCTCAGACGAGGCGCAGTTCTAGATACGCAGTATTTT. This codes for CASSLRRGAVLDTQYF.